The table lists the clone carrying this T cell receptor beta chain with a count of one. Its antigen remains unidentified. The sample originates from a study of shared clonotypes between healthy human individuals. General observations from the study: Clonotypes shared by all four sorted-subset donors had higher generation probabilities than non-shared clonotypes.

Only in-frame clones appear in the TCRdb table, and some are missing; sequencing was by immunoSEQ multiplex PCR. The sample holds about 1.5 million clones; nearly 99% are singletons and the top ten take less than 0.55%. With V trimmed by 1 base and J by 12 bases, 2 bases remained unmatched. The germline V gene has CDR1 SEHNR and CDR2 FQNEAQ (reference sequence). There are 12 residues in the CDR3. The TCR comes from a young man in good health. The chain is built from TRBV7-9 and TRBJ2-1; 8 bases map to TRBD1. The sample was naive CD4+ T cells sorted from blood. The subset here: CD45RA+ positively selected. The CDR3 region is CASSLEGTGQFF. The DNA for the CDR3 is TGTGCCAGCAGCTTAGAGGGGACAGGGCAGTTCTTC.